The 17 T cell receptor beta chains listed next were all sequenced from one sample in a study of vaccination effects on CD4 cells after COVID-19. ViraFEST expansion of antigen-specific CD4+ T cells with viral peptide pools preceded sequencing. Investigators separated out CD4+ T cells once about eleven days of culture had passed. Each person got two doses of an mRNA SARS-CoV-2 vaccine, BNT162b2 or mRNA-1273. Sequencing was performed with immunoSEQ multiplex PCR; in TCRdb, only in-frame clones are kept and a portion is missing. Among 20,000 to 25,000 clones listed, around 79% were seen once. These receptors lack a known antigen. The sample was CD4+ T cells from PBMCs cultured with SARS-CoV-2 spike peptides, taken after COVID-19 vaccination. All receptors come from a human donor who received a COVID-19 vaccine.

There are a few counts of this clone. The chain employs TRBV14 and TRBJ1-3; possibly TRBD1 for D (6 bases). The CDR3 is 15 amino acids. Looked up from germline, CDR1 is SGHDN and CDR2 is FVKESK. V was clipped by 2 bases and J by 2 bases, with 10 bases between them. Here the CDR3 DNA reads TGTGCCAGCAGCCAACGGGCAGGGGCTGGAAACACCATATATTTT. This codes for CASSQRAGAGNTIYF. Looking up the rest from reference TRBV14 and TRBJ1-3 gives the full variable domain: EAGVTQFPSHSVIEKGQTVTLRCDPISGHDNLYWYRRVMGKEIKFLLHFVKESKQDESGMPNNRFLAERTGGTYSTLKVQPAELEDSGVYFCASSQRAGAGNTIYFGEGSWLTVV.

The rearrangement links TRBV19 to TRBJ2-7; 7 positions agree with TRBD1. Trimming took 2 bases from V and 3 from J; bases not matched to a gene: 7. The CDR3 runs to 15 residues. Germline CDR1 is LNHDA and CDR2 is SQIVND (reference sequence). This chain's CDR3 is CASSIRRGFNYEQYF. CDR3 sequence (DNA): TGTGCCAGTAGTATACGCAGGGGGTTTAACTACGAGCAGTACTTC.

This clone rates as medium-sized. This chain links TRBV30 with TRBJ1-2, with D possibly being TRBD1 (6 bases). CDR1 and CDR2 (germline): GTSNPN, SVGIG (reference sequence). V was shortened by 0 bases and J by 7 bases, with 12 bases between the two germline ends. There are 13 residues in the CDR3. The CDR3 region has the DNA TGTGCCTGGAGTGTGAGGGGGGGTTTTGGCTACACCTTC. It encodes CAWSVRGGFGYTF.

The chain's CDR3 is CASSSTGTSGRARYF. The CDR3 coding sequence is TGTGCCAGCAGTTCGACCGGGACTAGCGGGAGGGCCCGGTACTTC. V usage is TRBV6-2 or TRBV6-3 and J usage is TRBJ2-7; 16 bases align to TRBD2. Germline CDR1 and CDR2: MNHEY and SVGEGT. The CDR3 runs 15 residues. V lost 4 bases, J lost 12 bases, and 9 bases stayed unmatched.

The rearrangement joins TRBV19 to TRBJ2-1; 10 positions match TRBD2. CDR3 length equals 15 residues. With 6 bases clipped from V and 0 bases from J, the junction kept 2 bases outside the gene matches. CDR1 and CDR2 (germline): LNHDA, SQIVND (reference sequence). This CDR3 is CASRGLAHSYNEQFF. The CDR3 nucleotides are TGTGCCAGTAGGGGACTAGCGCACTCCTACAATGAGCAGTTCTTC.

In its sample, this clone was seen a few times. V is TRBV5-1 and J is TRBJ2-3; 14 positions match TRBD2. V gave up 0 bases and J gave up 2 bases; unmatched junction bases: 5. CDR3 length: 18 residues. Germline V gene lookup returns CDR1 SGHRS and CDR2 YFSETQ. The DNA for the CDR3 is TGCGCCAGCAGCTTGGGGACTAGCGGGGGGCTGGTCACAGATACGCAGTATTTT. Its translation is CASSLGTSGGLVTDTQYF.

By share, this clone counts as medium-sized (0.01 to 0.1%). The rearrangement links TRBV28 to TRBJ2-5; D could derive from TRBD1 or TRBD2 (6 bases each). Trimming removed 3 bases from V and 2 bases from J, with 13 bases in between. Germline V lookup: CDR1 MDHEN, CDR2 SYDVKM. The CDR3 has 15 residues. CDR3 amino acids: CASSFGGPPQETQYF. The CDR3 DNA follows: TGTGCCAGCAGTTTCGGGGGCCCGCCTCAAGAGACCCAGTACTTC.

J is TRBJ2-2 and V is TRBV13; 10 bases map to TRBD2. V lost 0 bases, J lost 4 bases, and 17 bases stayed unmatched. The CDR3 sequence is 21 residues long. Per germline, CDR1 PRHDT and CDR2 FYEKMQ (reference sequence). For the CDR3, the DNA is TGTGCCAGCAGCTTAGGCTCTTTTGGTTCTAGCGGGAGTCGGGGCACCGGGGAGCTGTTTTTT. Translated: CASSLGSFGSSGSRGTGELFF.

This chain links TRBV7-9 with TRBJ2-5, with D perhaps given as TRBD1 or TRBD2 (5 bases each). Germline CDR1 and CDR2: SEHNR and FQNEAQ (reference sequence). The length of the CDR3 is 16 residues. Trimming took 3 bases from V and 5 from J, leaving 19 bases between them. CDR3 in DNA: TGTGCCAGCAGCTTCCCCTGGGGGTTAAGGGGTGAGACCCAGTACTTC. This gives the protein CASSFPWGLRGETQYF.

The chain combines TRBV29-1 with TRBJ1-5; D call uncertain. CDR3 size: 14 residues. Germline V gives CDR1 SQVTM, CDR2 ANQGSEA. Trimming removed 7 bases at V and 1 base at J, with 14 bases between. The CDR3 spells CSAKLGGSNQPQHF. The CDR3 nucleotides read TGCAGCGCTAAACTGGGTGGGAGCAATCAGCCCCAGCATTTT.

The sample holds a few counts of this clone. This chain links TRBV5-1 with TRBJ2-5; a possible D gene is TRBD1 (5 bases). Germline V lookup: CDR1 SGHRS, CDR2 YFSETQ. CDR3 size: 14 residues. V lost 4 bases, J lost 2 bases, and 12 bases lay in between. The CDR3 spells CASSRGQAQETQYF. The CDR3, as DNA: TGCGCCAGCAGCAGAGGACAAGCACAAGAGACCCAGTACTTC.

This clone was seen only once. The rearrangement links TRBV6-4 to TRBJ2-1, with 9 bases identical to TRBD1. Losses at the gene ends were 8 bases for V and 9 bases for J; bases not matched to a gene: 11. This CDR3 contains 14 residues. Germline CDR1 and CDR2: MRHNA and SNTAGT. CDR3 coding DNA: TGTGCCAGCCGCCGGGACAGGGCTGTTGGTGAGCAGTTCTTC. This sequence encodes CASRRDRAVGEQFF.

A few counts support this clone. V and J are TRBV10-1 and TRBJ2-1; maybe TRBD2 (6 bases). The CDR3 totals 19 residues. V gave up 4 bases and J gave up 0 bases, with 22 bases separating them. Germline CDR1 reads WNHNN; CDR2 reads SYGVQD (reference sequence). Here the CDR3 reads CASSAFSGAKPISYNEQFF. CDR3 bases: TGCGCCAGCAGTGCTTTTAGCGGAGCGAAGCCTATCTCCTACAATGAGCAGTTCTTC.

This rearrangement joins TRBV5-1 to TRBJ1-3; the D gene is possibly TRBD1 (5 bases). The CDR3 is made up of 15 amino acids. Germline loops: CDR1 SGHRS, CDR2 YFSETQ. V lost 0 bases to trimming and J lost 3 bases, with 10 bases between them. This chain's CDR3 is CASSLAGGYGNTIYF. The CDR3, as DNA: TGCGCCAGCAGCTTGGCCGGGGGATATGGAAACACCATATATTTT.

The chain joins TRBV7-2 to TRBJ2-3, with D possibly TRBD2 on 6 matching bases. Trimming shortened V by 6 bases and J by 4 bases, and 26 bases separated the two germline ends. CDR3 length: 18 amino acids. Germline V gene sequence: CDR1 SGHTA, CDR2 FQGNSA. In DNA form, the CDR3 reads TGTGCCAGCAGGGCGCCTTGGCTAGCGTGGGGCGAGGCAGATACGCAGTATTTT. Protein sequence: CASRAPWLAWGEADTQYF.

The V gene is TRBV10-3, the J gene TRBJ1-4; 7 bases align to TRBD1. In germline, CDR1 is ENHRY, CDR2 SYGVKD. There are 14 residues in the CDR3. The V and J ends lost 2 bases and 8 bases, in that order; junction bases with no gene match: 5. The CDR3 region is CAISEQQGWEKLFF. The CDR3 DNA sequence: TGTGCCATCAGTGAGCAACAGGGGTGGGAAAAACTGTTTTTT.

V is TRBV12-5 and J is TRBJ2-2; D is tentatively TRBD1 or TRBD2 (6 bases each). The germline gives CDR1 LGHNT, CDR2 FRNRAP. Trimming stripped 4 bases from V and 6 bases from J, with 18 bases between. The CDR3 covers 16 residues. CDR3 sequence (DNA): TGTGCTAGTGGTTCCTGGGGGCAGGGACTCCCCGGGGAGCTGTTTTTT. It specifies CASGSWGQGLPGELFF.